The present T cell receptor (beta chain) was sequenced within a study of cytomegalovirus exposure and HLA in healthy donors. General observations from the study: The study designated 150 or so TCR beta chains cytomegalovirus-associated. Subsequent analysis of the approximately 110 validation repertoires found a tendency for first-cohort TCR clusters to co-occur.

Clones were sequenced by immunoSEQ multiplex PCR, and TCRdb holds only the in-frame ones, with some missing. The table records 150,000 to 200,000 clones, roughly 84% of them present only once. There are 14 residues in the CDR3. Germline V gene sequence: CDR1 SQVTM, CDR2 ANQGSEA. V was pared by 4 bases and J by 3 bases, with 6 bases of the junction left unmatched. A word on this clone: Its antigen is not known.

This TCR was recovered from a man younger than 45 in good health and CMV-seropositive. The source material was PBMCs. The chain recombines TRBV29-1 with TRBJ1-1, with TRBD1 matching over 9 bases. The CDR3 nucleotides are TGCAGCGTTGCTACAGGGGGCGTGGACACTGAAGCTTTCTTT. Protein: CSVATGGVDTEAFF. Filled out from reference TRBV29-1 and TRBJ1-1, the complete variable domain reads SAVISQKPSRDICQRGTSLTIQCQVDSQVTMMFWYRQQPGQSLTLIATANQGSEATYESGFVIDKFPISRPNLTFSTLTVSNMSPEDSSIYLCSVATGGVDTEAFFGQGTRLTVV.